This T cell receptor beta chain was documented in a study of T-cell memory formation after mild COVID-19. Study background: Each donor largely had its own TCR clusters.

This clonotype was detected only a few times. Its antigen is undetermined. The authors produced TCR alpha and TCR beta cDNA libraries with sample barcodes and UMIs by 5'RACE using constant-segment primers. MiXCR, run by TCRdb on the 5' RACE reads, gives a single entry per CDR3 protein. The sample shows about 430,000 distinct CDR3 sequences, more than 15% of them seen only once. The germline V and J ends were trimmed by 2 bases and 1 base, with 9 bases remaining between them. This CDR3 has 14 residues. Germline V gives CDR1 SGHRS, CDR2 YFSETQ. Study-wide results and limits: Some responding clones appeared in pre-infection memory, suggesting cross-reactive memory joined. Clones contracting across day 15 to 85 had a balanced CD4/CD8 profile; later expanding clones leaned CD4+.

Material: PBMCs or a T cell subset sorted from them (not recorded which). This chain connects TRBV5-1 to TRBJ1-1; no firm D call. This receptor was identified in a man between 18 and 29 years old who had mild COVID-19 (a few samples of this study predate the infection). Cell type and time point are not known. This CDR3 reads CASSLLNPNTEAFF. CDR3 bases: TGCGCCAGCAGCTTATTAAATCCGAACACTGAAGCTTTCTTT.